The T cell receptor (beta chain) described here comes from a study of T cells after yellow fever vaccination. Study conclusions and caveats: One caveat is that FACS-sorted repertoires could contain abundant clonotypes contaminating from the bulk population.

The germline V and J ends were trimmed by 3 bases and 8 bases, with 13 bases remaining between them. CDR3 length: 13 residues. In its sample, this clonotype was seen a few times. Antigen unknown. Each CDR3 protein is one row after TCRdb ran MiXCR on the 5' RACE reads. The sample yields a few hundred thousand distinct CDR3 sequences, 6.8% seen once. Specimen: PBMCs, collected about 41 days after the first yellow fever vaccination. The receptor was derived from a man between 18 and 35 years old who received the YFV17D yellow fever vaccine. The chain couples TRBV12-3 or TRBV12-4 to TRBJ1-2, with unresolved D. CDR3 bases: TGTGCCAGCAGTTTTCTGGGAGGTGTGGGCTACACCTTC. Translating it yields CASSFLGGVGYTF.